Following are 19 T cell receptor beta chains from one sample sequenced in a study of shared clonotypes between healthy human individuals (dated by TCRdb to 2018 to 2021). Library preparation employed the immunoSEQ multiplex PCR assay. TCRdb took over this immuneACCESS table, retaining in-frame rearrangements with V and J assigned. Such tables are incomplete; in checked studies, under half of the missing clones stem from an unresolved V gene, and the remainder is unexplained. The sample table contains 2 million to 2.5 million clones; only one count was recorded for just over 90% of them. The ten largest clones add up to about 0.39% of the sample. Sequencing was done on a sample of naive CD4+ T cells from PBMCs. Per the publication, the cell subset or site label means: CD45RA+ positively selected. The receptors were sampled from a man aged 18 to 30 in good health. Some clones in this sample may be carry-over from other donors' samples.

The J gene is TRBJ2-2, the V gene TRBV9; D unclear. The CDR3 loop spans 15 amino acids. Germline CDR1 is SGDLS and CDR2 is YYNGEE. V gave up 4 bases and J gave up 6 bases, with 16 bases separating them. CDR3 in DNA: TGTGCCAGCAGCCCCCGGGTTTTTGAGGCCGGGGAGCTGTTTTTT. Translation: CASSPRVFEAGELFF.

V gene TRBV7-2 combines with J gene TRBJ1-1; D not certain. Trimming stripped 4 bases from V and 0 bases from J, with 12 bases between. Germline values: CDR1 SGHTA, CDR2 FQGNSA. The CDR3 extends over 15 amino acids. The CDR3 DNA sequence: TGTGCCAGCAGCTCCGAGGCGGCGGTGAACACTGAAGCTTTCTTT. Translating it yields CASSSEAAVNTEAFF.

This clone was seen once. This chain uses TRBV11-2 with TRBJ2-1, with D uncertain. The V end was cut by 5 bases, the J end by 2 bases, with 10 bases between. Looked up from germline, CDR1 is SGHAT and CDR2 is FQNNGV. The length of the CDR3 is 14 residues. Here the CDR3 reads CASSTQWPYNEQFF. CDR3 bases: TGTGCCAGCAGCACGCAGTGGCCCTACAATGAGCAGTTCTTC.

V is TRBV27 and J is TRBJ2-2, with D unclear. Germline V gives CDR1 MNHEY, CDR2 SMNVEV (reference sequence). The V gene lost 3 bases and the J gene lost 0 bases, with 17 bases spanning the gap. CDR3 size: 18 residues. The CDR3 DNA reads TGTGCCAGCAGTTTGTATGACGGAACCGACTCGAACACCGGGGAGCTGTTTTTT. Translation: CASSLYDGTDSNTGELFF.

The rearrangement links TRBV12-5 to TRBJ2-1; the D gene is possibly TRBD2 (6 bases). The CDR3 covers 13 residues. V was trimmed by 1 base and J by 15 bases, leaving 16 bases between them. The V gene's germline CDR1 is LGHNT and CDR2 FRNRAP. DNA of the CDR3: TGTGCTAGTGGTTTGGCTCCGGGACTGGGGCTGTTCTTC. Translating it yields CASGLAPGLGLFF.

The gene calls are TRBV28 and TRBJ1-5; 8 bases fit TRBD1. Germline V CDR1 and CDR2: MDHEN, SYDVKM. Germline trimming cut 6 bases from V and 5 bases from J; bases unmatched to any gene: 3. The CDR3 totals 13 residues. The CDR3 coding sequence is TGTGCCAGCAGGACAGGGGTACATCAGCCCCAGCATTTT. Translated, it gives CASRTGVHQPQHF.

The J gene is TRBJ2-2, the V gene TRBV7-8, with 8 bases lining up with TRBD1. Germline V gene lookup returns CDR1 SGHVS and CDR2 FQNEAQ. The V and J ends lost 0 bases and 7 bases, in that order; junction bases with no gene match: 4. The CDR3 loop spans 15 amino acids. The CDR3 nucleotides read TGTGCCAGCAGCTTAGCCCAGGGGGCTAACGGGGAGCTGTTTTTT. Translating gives CASSLAQGANGELFF. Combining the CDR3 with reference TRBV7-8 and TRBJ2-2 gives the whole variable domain GAGVSQSPRYKVAKRGQDVALRCDPISGHVSLFWYQQALGQGPEFLTYFQNEAQLDKSGLPSDRFFAERPEGSVSTLKIQRTQQEDSAVYLCASSLAQGANGELFFGEGSRLTVL.

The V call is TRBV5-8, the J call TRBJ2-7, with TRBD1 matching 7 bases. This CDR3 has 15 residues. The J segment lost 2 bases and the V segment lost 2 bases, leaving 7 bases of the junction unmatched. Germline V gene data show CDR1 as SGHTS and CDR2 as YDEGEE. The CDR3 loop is CASSFVGTVTYEQYF. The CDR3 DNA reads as TGTGCCAGCAGCTTCGTGGGGACAGTAACCTACGAGCAGTACTTC.

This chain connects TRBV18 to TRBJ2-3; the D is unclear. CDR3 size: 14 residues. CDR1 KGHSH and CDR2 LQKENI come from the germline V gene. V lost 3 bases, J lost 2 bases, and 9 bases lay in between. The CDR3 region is CASSPLGHTDTQYF. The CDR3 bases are TGTGCCAGCTCACCCCTGGGCCACACAGATACGCAGTATTTT.

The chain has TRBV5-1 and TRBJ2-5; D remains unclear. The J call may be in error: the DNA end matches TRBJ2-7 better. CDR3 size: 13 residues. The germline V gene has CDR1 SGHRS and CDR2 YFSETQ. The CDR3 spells CASSLASANEQYF. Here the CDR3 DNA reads TGCGCCAGCAGCTTGGCCTCGGCCAACGAGCAGTACTTC.

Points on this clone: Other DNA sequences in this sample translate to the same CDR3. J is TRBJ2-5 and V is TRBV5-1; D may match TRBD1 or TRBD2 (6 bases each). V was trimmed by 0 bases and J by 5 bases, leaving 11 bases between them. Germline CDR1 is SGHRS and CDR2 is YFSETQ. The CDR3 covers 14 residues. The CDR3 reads CASSLAGGRETQYF. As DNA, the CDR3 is TGCGCCAGCAGCTTGGCCGGGGGCAGGGAGACCCAGTACTTC.

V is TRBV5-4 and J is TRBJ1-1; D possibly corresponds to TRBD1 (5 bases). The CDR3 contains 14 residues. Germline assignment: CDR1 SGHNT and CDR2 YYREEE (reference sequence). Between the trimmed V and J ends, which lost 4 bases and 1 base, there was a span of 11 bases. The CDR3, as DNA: TGTGCCAGCAGCGGGGGACCGCAGAACACTGAAGCTTTCTTT. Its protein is CASSGGPQNTEAFF.

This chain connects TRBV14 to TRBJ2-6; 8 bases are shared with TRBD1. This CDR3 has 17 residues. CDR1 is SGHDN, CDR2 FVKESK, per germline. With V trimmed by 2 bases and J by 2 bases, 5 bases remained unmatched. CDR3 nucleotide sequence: TGTGCCAGCAGCCAACGCCAGGGGGCTCCTGGGGCCAACGTCCTGACTTTC. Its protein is CASSQRQGAPGANVLTF.

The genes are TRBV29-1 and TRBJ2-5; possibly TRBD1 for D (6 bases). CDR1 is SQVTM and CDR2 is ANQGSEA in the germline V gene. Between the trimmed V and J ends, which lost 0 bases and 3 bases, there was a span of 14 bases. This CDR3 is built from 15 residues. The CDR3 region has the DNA TGCAGCGTTGAAGAGGGCAGGGGAAGGAAAGAGACCCAGTACTTC. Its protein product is CSVEEGRGRKETQYF.

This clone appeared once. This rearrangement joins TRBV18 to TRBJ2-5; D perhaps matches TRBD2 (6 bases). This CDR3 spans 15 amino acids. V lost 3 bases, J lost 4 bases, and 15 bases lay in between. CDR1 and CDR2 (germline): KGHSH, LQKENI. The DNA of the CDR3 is TGTGCCAGCTCACCTACCACTTTCGGGGGAGAGACCCAGTACTTC. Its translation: CASSPTTFGGETQYF.

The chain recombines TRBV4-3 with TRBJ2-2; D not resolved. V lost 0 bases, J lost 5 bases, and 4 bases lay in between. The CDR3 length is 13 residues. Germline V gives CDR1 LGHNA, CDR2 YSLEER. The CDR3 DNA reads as TGCGCCAGCAGCCAAGAACTGACCGGGGAGCTGTTTTTT. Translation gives CASSQELTGELFF.

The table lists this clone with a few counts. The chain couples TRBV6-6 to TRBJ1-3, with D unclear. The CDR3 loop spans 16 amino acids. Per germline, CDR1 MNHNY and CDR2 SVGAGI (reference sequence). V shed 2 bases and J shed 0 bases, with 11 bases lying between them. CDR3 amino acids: CASSYTDTTSGNTIYF. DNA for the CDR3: TGTGCCAGCAGTTACACCGACACTACCTCTGGAAACACCATATATTTT.

The CDR3 nucleotides read TGTGCCAGCAGCTTTTGGCGCGGGAGCTCCTACGAGCAGTACTTC. Translating gives CASSFWRGSSYEQYF. The chain joins TRBV5-8 to TRBJ2-7; 7 nucleotides align to TRBD2. Germline V gene sequence: CDR1 SGHTS, CDR2 YDEGEE. CDR3 length: 15 residues. With V trimmed by 2 bases and J by 0 bases, 5 bases remained unmatched.

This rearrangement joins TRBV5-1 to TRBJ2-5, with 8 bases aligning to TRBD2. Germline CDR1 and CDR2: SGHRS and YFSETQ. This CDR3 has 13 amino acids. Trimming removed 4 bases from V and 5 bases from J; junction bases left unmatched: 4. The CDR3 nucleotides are TGCGCCAGCAGCGAGAGCGGGAGTGAGACCCAGTACTTC. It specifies CASSESGSETQYF. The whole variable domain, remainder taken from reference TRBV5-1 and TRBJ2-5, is KAGVTQTPRYLIKTRGQQVTLSCSPISGHRSVSWYQQTPGQGLQFLFEYFSETQRNKGNFPGRFSGRQFSNSRSEMNVSTLELGDSALYLCASSESGSETQYFGPGTRLLVL.